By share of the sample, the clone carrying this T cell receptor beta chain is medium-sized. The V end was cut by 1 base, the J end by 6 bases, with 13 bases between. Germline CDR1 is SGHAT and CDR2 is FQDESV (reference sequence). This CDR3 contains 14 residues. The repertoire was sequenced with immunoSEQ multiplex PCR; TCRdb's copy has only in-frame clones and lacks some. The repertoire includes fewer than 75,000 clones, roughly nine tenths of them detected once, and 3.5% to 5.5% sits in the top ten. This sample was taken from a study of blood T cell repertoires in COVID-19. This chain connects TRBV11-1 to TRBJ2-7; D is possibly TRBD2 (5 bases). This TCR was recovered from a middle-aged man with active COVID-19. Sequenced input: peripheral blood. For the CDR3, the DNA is TGTGCCAGCAGCTTAGGGGGAGAGGTCGGCGAGCAGTACTTC. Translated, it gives CASSLGGEVGEQYF.